This T cell receptor beta chain was documented in a study of technical replicates of blood from a handful of donors. In this sample, this clone turned up once. TCRdb's copy holds only in-frame clones and misses some; the assay was immunoSEQ multiplex PCR. Counted here are about 81,000 clones, around 90% occurring once; the ten biggest clones make up 0.2% to 0.3%. CDR1 and CDR2 (germline): MNHNS, SASEGT. V lost 1 base to trimming and J lost 4 bases; unmatched junction nucleotides: 9. The length of the CDR3 is 18 residues. The TCR comes from a human donor in good health. The chain has TRBV6-1 and TRBJ2-1; 11 bases match TRBD2. Sequenced: T cells isolated from PBMCs. As DNA, the CDR3 is TGTGCCAGCAGTGAAGAAGGGCTAGCGGGGGGCTGGTACAATGAGCAGTTCTTC. Protein sequence: CASSEEGLAGGWYNEQFF.